The T cell receptor beta chain under discussion was sequenced for a study of T cells after yellow fever vaccination. Study background: In the case of low-cell-number fractions, SMART-Seq v4 Ultra Low Input was used for preparation. General study findings and limits: After the booster, 96% of CD4 and about 90% of CD8 primary-response clones were re-detected. The CD4 and CD8 compartments had a small share of their clonotypes in common.

Germline V gives CDR1 LNHNV, CDR2 YYDKDF (reference sequence). CDR3 length equals 15 residues. Trimming pared 3 bases from V and 3 bases from J, leaving 15 bases between. In making TCR cDNA, 5'RACE template switching added a universal primer site and UMIs to it. TCRdb re-called the 5' RACE reads with MiXCR, one entry per CDR3 protein. The sample carries about 230,000 distinct CDR3 sequences, around 6.7% recorded once. Points on this clonotype: Its antigen remains unknown.

This chain joins TRBV15 and TRBJ2-7; no firm D call. The starting material was CD4+ T cells sorted from PBMCs, obtained on the day of the yellow fever booster vaccination. This sequence originates from a man in his thirties or forties who received the YFV17D yellow fever vaccine. This chain's CDR3 is CATSRPGLSSYEQYF. In DNA, the CDR3 is TGTGCCACCAGCAGGCCCGGCCTCAGCAGCTACGAGCAGTACTTC.